One sample yielded the 9 T cell receptor beta chains listed below, sequenced in a study of blood T cell repertoires in COVID-19. Data came from immunoSEQ multiplex PCR; TCRdb stores just in-frame clones and leaves some out. The profile shows roughly 250,000 clones, over 75% of them singletons. Sequenced material: PBMCs or T cells enriched from blood (not recorded which). These receptor sequences come from a middle-aged woman who had been exposed to COVID-19.

The chain is built from TRBV30 and TRBJ1-6, with D tentatively TRBD1 (6 bases). CDR1 is GTSNPN and CDR2 is SVGIG in the germline V gene (reference sequence). Trimming removed 0 bases from V and 7 bases from J, with 13 bases in between. The CDR3 runs 15 residues. As DNA, the CDR3 is TGTGCCTGGAGTGTAACATGGGGGGGCAATTCACCCCTCCACTTT. Residues: CAWSVTWGGNSPLHF.

The genes are TRBV4-1 and TRBJ2-1, with 8 bases that match TRBD2. V lost 1 base, J lost 4 bases, and 6 bases stayed unmatched. The CDR3 totals 16 residues. Per the germline V gene, CDR1 is MGHRA and CDR2 is YSYEKL. In DNA, the CDR3 is TGCGCCAGCAGCCAAGGGACCGGGACTAGGTACAATGAGCAGTTCTTC. It encodes CASSQGTGTRYNEQFF.

This clone was counted a single time. The chain is built from TRBV18 and TRBJ1-2; D possibly corresponds to TRBD1 (5 bases). Germline V gene data show CDR1 as KGHSH and CDR2 as LQKENI. Deletions cut 5 bases from V and 6 bases from J, with 13 bases between. CDR3 length: 13 amino acids. The CDR3 nucleotides are TGTGCCAGCTCAACCGTGGGAGGGGATGGCTACACCTTC. Protein: CASSTVGGDGYTF. Using reference TRBV18 and TRBJ1-2 for the parts outside the CDR3, the full variable domain is NAGVMQNPRHLVRRRGQEARLRCSPMKGHSHVYWYRQLPEEGLKFMVYLQKENIIDESGMPKERFSAEFPKEGPSILRIQQVVRGDSAAYFCASSTVGGDGYTFGSGTRLTVV.

The table lists this clone with a count of one. The chain joins TRBV4-1 to TRBJ1-1; tentatively, D is TRBD1 (6 bases). CDR1 and CDR2 (germline): MGHRA, YSYEKL. This CDR3 is built from 16 residues. V was clipped by 6 bases and J by 1 base, with 18 bases between them. The CDR3 coding sequence is TGCGCCAGCAGTCAAATGGGGGACACCAGGAACACTGAAGCTTTCTTT. This sequence encodes CASSQMGDTRNTEAFF.

The chain carries TRBV6-5 and TRBJ2-1; 12 bases align to TRBD1. V shed 0 bases, J shed 8 bases, and the junction held 2 bases outside the gene matches. CDR1 is MNHEY and CDR2 is SVGAGI in the germline V gene. The CDR3 runs to 15 residues. CDR3 in amino acids: CASSYSGQGADEQFF. DNA for the CDR3: TGTGCCAGCAGTTACTCGGGACAGGGGGCCGATGAGCAGTTCTTC.

CDR3 bases: TGTGCCAGCAGTTACGAGTCCACCGGCAATGAGCAGTTCTTC. Translation: CASSYESTGNEQFF. V and J are TRBV6-5 and TRBJ2-1; D remains unclear. V was trimmed by 2 bases and J by 6 bases, leaving 11 bases between them. The CDR3 runs 14 residues. Germline V gene lookup returns CDR1 MNHEY and CDR2 SVGAGI.

The gene calls are TRBV19 and TRBJ2-5, with TRBD2 matching over 7 bases. The CDR3 spans 15 residues. From germline, CDR1 is LNHDA and CDR2 SQIVND (reference sequence). V lost 7 bases to trimming and J lost 1 base; unmatched junction nucleotides: 9. The DNA of the CDR3 is TGTGCCAGTACCCCCCCGGGGAGGGCCCAAGAGACCCAGTACTTC. It specifies CASTPPGRAQETQYF.

Remarks on this clone: At one end the junction does not follow the germline gene, possibly because of a read error. The gene calls are TRBV5-1 and TRBJ2-1; D is undetermined. Germline lookup yields CDR1 SGHRS and CDR2 YFSETQ. The CDR3 length is 12 residues. The CDR3 protein is CASSLVSHEQFF. The DNA of the CDR3 is TGTGCCAGCAGCTTGGTTAGCCATGAGCAGTTCTTC.

The rearrangement links TRBV7-2 to TRBJ1-6; possible D gene TRBD1, 6 bases. The germline gives CDR1 SGHTA, CDR2 FQGNSA. V dropped 2 bases and J dropped 1 base, with 6 bases sitting between them. This CDR3 has 15 residues. The chain's CDR3 is CASSLQGSYNSPLHF. In nucleotides, the CDR3 is TGTGCCAGCAGCTTACAGGGGTCCTATAATTCACCCCTCCACTTT.